The next 9 T cell receptor beta chains were all read from a single sample in a study of Graves' ophthalmopathy and Graves' hyperthyroidism. RNA served as the template for amplifying TCR beta CDR3 regions. An initial RT-PCR round employing HTBI primers preceded a second-round multiplex PCR. Using its own MiXCR run on the multiplex PCR reads, TCRdb lists one record per CDR3 protein. The table includes 200,000 to 300,000 distinct CDR3 sequences, around 50% detected once. Sequencing used peripheral blood. These receptors were collected from an adult man with Graves' ophthalmopathy.

The sample holds a few counts of this clonotype. The chain has TRBV6-4 and TRBJ2-7; D tentatively fits TRBD1 or TRBD2 (7 bases each). This CDR3 comprises 14 residues. V was trimmed by 6 bases and J by 6 bases, leaving 18 bases between them. Germline V gene data show CDR1 as MRHNA and CDR2 as SNTAGT. CDR3: CASSLGQGGSEQYF. CDR3 bases: TGTGCCAGCAGCTTGGGTCAGGGGGGGAGCGAGCAGTACTTC.

The CDR3 is CATSREGGRTGELFF. The CDR3 bases are TGTGCCACCAGCAGAGAGGGGGGCCGCACCGGGGAGCTGTTTTTT. The chain joins TRBV15 to TRBJ2-2; D is perhaps TRBD1 or TRBD2 (6 bases each). This CDR3 spans 15 amino acids. The germline V gene encodes CDR1 LNHNV and CDR2 YYDKDF (reference sequence). Trimming took off 0 bases at V and 4 bases at J, with 9 bases between the two ends.

About this clonotype: It may be a read error: a sequence one base away is much more abundant. This CDR3 is missing its conserved last phenylalanine or tryptophan, likely due to a read error. This chain connects TRBV15 to TRBJ2-5; possible D gene TRBD1, 5 bases. The CDR3 has 13 residues. Trimming shortened V by 6 bases and J by 0 bases, and 8 bases separated the two germline ends. In germline, CDR1 is LNHNV, CDR2 YYDKDF (reference sequence). CDR3 amino acids: CATSQGDQETQYL. In DNA form, the CDR3 reads TGTGCCACCAGTCAAGGGGACCAAGAGACCCAGTACCTC.

This sequence joins TRBV2 and TRBJ1-5; D call uncertain. The CDR3 is 14 residues long. Germline lookup yields CDR1 SNHLY and CDR2 FYNNEI. V was trimmed by 0 bases and J by 9 bases, leaving 12 bases between them. CDR3 sequence: CASSEAEAQGPQHF. The CDR3 DNA sequence: TGTGCCAGCAGTGAAGCGGAGGCTCAAGGGCCCCAGCATTTT.

J is TRBJ2-7 and V is TRBV24-1, with 8 bases fitting TRBD2. The CDR3 totals 14 residues. Looked up from germline, CDR1 is KGHDR and CDR2 is SFDVKD. V was clipped by 3 bases and J by 4 bases; unmatched bases: 4. CDR3 sequence: CATSDTGGNYEQYF. The DNA for the CDR3 is TGTGCCACCAGTGATACGGGAGGGAATTACGAGCAGTACTTC.

For this clonotype: A much larger clone differs by one base, so this may be a read error. The chain couples TRBV24-1 to TRBJ1-2; no definite D call. Per the germline V gene, CDR1 is KGHDR and CDR2 is SFDVKD. This CDR3 is 12 amino acids long. The CDR3 is CATSDLYYGSTF. The DNA of the CDR3 is TGTGCCACCAGTGATCTCTACTATGGCTCCACCTTC.

The rearrangement links TRBV20-1 to TRBJ1-5; TRBD1 matches 10 bases. The germline gives CDR1 DFQATT, CDR2 SNEGSKA (reference sequence). CDR3 length: 15 amino acids. Trimming at V came to 5 bases and at J to 2 bases, leaving 6 bases not matched to a gene. CDR3 sequence (DNA): TGCAGTGCTTTCTCCGGGACAGGGGGCAATCAGCCCCAGCATTTT. This translates into CSAFSGTGGNQPQHF.

The V and J genes are TRBV7-2 and TRBJ2-7; D may be TRBD2 (5 bases). The germline gives CDR1 SGHTA, CDR2 FQGNSA. The V and J ends lost 5 bases and 1 base respectively, with 15 bases between them. The CDR3 has 15 residues. The CDR3 loop reads CASSLGIGGSYEQYF. DNA for the CDR3: TGTGCCAGCAGCCTCGGGATCGGCGGATCCTACGAGCAGTACTTC. The full variable domain, its missing parts supplied by reference TRBV7-2 and TRBJ2-7, is GAGVSQSPSNKVTEKGKDVELRCDPISGHTALYWYRQSLGQGLEFLIYFQGNSAPDKSGLPSDRFSAERTGGSVSTLTIQRTQQEDSAVYLCASSLGIGGSYEQYFGPGTRLTVT.

The rearrangement joins TRBV10-3 to TRBJ1-6; possibly TRBD1 for D (6 bases). The ends were cut back, 10 bases at V and 9 bases at J, with 19 bases in the middle. Per germline, CDR1 ENHRY and CDR2 SYGVKD. The CDR3 spans 14 residues. CDR3 sequence (DNA): TGTGCCAGCACCCCCACAGGGCTCGGTTCACCCCTCCACTTT. This encodes CASTPTGLGSPLHF.